What follows is one T cell receptor (beta chain) and its context. Its antigen is as yet unknown. The data originate from a study of shared clonotypes between healthy human individuals. Study background: Every donor yielded three CD4 naive, three CD4 memory, two CD8 naive and one CD8 memory plate.

Notes on the study in general: Investigators expected sequencing depth to affect clonotype sharing among donors. Naive subsets generally had larger estimated richness than memory subsets.

Sequencing was performed with immunoSEQ multiplex PCR; in TCRdb, only in-frame clones are kept and a portion is missing. In the table there are 950,000 to 1,100,000 clones, more than 60% of which are singletons. Trimming removed 5 bases from V and 9 bases from J; junction bases left unmatched: 9. The V gene's germline CDR1 is MNHEY and CDR2 SMNVEV (reference sequence). The CDR3 sequence is 16 residues long. The sequenced sample was memory CD4+ T cells sorted from blood. The subset here: CD45RA-negative fraction. This receptor was identified in a man between 18 and 35 years old in good health. The V and J genes are TRBV27 and TRBJ1-6; the match to TRBD1 covers 11 bases. CDR3 amino acids: CASSTQDRGQGSPLHF. The CDR3 nucleotides read TGTGCCAGCAGTACACAGGACAGGGGGCAGGGTTCACCCCTCCACTTT.